This T cell receptor (beta chain) came from a study of cytomegalovirus exposure and HLA in healthy donors. Amplification used 60 Vbeta primers and 13 Jbeta primers. Assay: immunoSEQ multiplex PCR; the TCRdb copy retains only in-frame clones and omits some. The sample has fewer than 45,000 clones; more than 85% are singletons. The clonotype was recovered from a woman aged 18-29 years in good health and CMV-seronegative. Sequenced material: PBMCs.

The CDR3 DNA follows: TGTGCAAGTCGCTTAGCGACTGACTTGTACACCGGGGAGCTGTTTTTT. Translated: CASRLATDLYTGELFF. The V and J genes are TRBV12-2 and TRBJ2-2; the table's TRBD2 call for D was not verified on the DNA. TRBV12-2 is flagged as a pseudogene. The CDR3 has 16 residues.